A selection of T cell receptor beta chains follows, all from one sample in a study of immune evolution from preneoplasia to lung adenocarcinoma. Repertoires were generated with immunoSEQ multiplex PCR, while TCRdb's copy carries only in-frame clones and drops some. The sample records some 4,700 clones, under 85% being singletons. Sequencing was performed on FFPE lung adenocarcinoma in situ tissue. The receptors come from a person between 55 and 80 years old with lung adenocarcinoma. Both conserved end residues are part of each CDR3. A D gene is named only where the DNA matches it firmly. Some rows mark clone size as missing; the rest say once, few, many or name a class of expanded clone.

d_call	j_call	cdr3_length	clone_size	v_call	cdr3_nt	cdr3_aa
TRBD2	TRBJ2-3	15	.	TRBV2	TGTGCCAGCAGAAGAGCGGGGAGGGACGCAGATACGCAGTATTTT	CASRRAGRDADTQYF
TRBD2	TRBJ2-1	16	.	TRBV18	TGTGCCAGCTCACCCTTATCTAGCGGGGTTCACAATGAGCAGTTCTTC	CASSPLSSGVHNEQFF
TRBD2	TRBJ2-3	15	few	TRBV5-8	TGTGCCAGCAACTTCCCGGGGGGGGGTCCAGATACGCAGTATTTT	CASNFPGGGPDTQYF
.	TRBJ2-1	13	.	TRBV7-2	TGTGCCAGCAGCTTAATGGGTGCAAATGAGCAGTTCTTC	CASSLMGANEQFF
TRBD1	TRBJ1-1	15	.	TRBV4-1	TGCGCCAGCAGCCGGCTGACAGGGCCCGACACTGAAGCTTTCTTT	CASSRLTGPDTEAFF
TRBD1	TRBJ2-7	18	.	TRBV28	TGTGCCAGCAGTTCTCCCTGGGACAGGGACTCGCCCCTGAACGAGCAGTACTTC	CASSSPWDRDSPLNEQYF
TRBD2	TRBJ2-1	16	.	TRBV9	TGTGCCAGCAGCGTAGGCGTTAGCGGGGGTTACAATGAGCAGTTCTTC	CASSVGVSGGYNEQFF
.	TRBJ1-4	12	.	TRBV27	TGTGCCAGCAGTTTGGCAGGTGAAAAACTGTTTTTT	CASSLAGEKLFF
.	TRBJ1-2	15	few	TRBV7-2	TGTGCCAGCGGCACAGGGAATGAGGCTAACTATGGCTACACCTTC	CASGTGNEANYGYTF
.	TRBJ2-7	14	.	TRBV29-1	TGCAGCGTTGAAGTCTTGGCAGGGGCCTACGAGCAGTACTTC	CSVEVLAGAYEQYF
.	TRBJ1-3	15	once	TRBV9	TGTGCCAGCAGCACCTCCGGGGCCTCTGGAAACACCATATATTTT	CASSTSGASGNTIYF
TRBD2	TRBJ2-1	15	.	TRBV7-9	TGTGCCAGCAGCTTAGTTAGCGGGGCTGGGAATGAGCAGTTCTTC	CASSLVSGAGNEQFF
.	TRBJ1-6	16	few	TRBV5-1	TGCGCCAGCAGCTTGGAAACAGCTACTTTTAATTCACCCCTCCACTTT	CASSLETATFNSPLHF
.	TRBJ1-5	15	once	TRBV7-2	TGTGCCAGCAGCCTAGTTGGGGGGGAGAGTCAGCCCCAGCATTTT	CASSLVGGESQPQHF
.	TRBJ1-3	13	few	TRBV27	TGTGCCAGCAGTTCCCGCTCTGGAAACACCATATATTTT	CASSSRSGNTIYF
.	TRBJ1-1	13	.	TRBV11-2	TGTGCCAGCAGCTTAAAGGGTGACGGTGAAGCTTTCTTT	CASSLKGDGEAFF
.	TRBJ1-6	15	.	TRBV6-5	TGTGCCAGCAGACTCGAACAGAACCTTAATTCACCCCTCCACTTT	CASRLEQNLNSPLHF
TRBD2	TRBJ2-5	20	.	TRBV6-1	TGTGCCAGCAGTGAAGCGCTTCGGTCTAGCGGGGGGGCTCAACCAGAAAAAAAGTACTTC	CASSEALRSSGGAQPEKKYF
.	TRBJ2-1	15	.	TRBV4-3	TGCGCCAGCAGCCAAGTAGCGGAATCCTACAATGAGCAGTTCTTC	CASSQVAESYNEQFF
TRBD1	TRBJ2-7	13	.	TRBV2	TGTGCCAGCCAAGGACAGGGGGGCTACGAGCAGTACTTC	CASQGQGGYEQYF
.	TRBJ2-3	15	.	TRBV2	TGTGCCAGCAGTGAACCCGGGACCAGCACAGATACGCAGTATTTT	CASSEPGTSTDTQYF
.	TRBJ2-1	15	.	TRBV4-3	TGCGCCAGCAGCCAAGAACCCGATAGCTACAATGAGCAGTTCTTC	CASSQEPDSYNEQFF
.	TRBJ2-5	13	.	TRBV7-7	TGTGCTAGCAGCCCCGAGGCAGGGGAAACCCAGTACTTC	CASSPEAGETQYF
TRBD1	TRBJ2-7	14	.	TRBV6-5	TGTGCCAGCAGTTACGGGCCAGGGGGATACGAGCAGTACTTC	CASSYGPGGYEQYF